This T cell receptor beta chain is drawn from a study of blood T cell repertoires in COVID-19. As to this clone: Other DNA sequences from this sample encode an identical CDR3 as well.

Sequencing was performed with immunoSEQ multiplex PCR; in TCRdb, only in-frame clones are kept and a portion is missing. In the table there are roughly 200,000 clones, 81% of which are singletons. The CDR3 spans 11 residues. V shed 8 bases and J 5 bases; nucleotides not matched to a gene: 0. From germline, CDR1 is GTSNPN and CDR2 SVGIG (reference sequence). The clonotype was recovered from a man aged 35-49 years who had recovered from COVID-19. The sample comprised PBMCs or T cells enriched from blood (not recorded which). The rearrangement joins TRBV30 to TRBJ2-2; 9 bases map to TRBD1. DNA of the CDR3: TGTGCCGGACAGGGGACCGGGGAGCTGTTTTTT. Amino acids: CAGQGTGELFF.